Below are 15 T cell receptor beta chains sequenced from a single sample in a study of cytomegalovirus exposure and HLA in healthy donors. The PCR contained 60 Vbeta and 13 Jbeta primers. TCRdb keeps only in-frame clones here, not all; method: immunoSEQ multiplex PCR. The table includes 100,000 to 150,000 clones, roughly 80% detected once. The sample was PBMCs. These receptors originate from a man between 18 and 29 years old in good health and CMV-seropositive.

V and J are TRBV30 and TRBJ2-3, with D possibly TRBD1 on 5 matching bases. CDR1 GTSNPN and CDR2 SVGIG come from the germline V gene (reference sequence). The CDR3 has 13 amino acids. The germline V and J ends were trimmed by 0 bases and 2 bases, with 6 bases remaining between them. CDR3 sequence reads: CAWSVQDTDTQYF. The CDR3 DNA sequence: TGTGCCTGGAGTGTACAGGACACAGATACGCAGTATTTT.

This clone was observed a handful of times. The CDR3 nucleotides are TGTGCCAGCAGCTCCCCCACCTCCGACAGGGCCTACGAGCAGTACTTC. Protein sequence: CASSSPTSDRAYEQYF. This rearrangement joins TRBV7-2 to TRBJ2-7; 7 bases align to TRBD1. V shed 4 bases, J shed 2 bases, and the junction held 11 bases outside the gene matches. Germline V CDR1 and CDR2: SGHTA, FQGNSA. This CDR3 is 16 amino acids long.

J is TRBJ2-5 and V is TRBV5-1; tentative D call: TRBD2 (7 bases). Germline-derived CDR1 and CDR2 are SGHRS and YFSETQ. The ends were cut back, 2 bases at V and 1 base at J, with 24 bases in the middle. This CDR3 comprises 19 residues. CDR3 coding DNA: TGCGCCAGCAGCTTTAACCAGGGGAGGGAAACCGCCTTCCAAGAGACCCAGTACTTC. Encoded protein: CASSFNQGRETAFQETQYF.

The chain recombines TRBV11-3 with TRBJ2-1; TRBD1 is a possible D gene (5 bases). Germline loops: CDR1 SGHNT, CDR2 YENEEA. The CDR3 is 15 residues long. V gave up 2 bases and J gave up 9 bases, with 17 bases separating them. The chain's CDR3 is CASSLSTAAQGEQFF. Here the CDR3 DNA reads TGTGCCAGCAGCTTAAGTACGGCTGCCCAGGGTGAGCAGTTCTTC.

The count of this clone is one. This chain links TRBV30 with TRBJ2-7; TRBD1 might be the D (6 bases). This CDR3 is built from 14 residues. V was clipped by 1 base and J by 6 bases, with 16 bases between them. Germline loops: CDR1 GTSNPN, CDR2 SVGIG (reference sequence). CDR3 region: CAWSGSYRVGEQYF. The CDR3 DNA sequence: TGTGCCTGGAGTGGCTCTTACAGGGTAGGCGAGCAGTACTTC.

The rearrangement uses TRBV30 and TRBJ2-2, with 7 bases that match TRBD1. Germline V lookup: CDR1 GTSNPN, CDR2 SVGIG (reference sequence). This CDR3 has 16 amino acids. Trimming took 0 bases from V and 6 from J; bases not matched to a gene: 10. The CDR3 DNA sequence: TGTGCCTGGAGTGTAATGTCATACGGACAGGCCGGGGAGCTGTTTTTT. Its translation: CAWSVMSYGQAGELFF.

This clone was detected only a few times. The rearrangement links TRBV6-1 to TRBJ2-7; the match to TRBD2 covers 9 bases. V lost 5 bases and J lost 5; bases outside the gene matches: 7. Germline assignment: CDR1 MNHNS and CDR2 SASEGT. The length of the CDR3 is 14 residues. This CDR3 is CASSPPAGGDEQYF. In nucleotides, the CDR3 is TGTGCCAGCAGTCCCCCCGCGGGGGGGGACGAGCAGTACTTC.

The V call is TRBV14, the J call TRBJ2-1, with D hard to call. The CDR3 totals 13 residues. Trimming stripped 5 bases from V and 3 bases from J, with 8 bases between. Germline lookup yields CDR1 SGHDN and CDR2 FVKESK. The DNA for the CDR3 is TGTGCCAGCAGCATGACTCTCTACAATGAGCAGTTCTTC. The encoded protein is CASSMTLYNEQFF.

The chain combines TRBV7-2 with TRBJ2-5, with 9 nucleotides matching TRBD2. CDR3 length: 16 amino acids. Germline CDR1 reads SGHTA; CDR2 reads FQGNSA. V lost 4 bases and J lost 4; bases outside the gene matches: 10. CDR3 loop: CASSSRGAGGAETQYF. The CDR3 bases are TGTGCCAGCAGCTCCCGGGGGGCGGGGGGGGCAGAGACCCAGTACTTC.

The rearrangement joins TRBV15 to TRBJ1-2; D ambiguous. CDR3 size: 12 residues. Per germline, CDR1 LNHNV and CDR2 YYDKDF (reference sequence). Between the trimmed V and J ends, which lost 4 bases and 3 bases, there was a span of 6 bases. The chain's CDR3 is CATSMRHYGYTF. The CDR3 bases are TGTGCCACCAGCATGAGGCACTATGGCTACACCTTC. Using reference TRBV15 and TRBJ1-2 for the parts outside the CDR3, the full variable domain is DAMVIQNPRYQVTQFGKPVTLSCSQTLNHNVMYWYQQKSSQAPKLLFHYYDKDFNNEADTPDNFQSRRPNTSFCFLDIRSPGLGDTAMYLCATSMRHYGYTFGSGTRLTVV.

This clone has a single count. The rearrangement joins TRBV6-1 to TRBJ2-5; 9 nucleotides line up with TRBD1. Judging by the DNA end, TRBJ2-7 fits better; the J call may be wrong. The CDR3 has 15 amino acids. The germline V gene has CDR1 MNHNS and CDR2 SASEGT. CDR3 in amino acids: CASRKGQGLTYEQYF. The CDR3 nucleotides read TGTGCCAGCAGGAAGGGACAGGGCCTTACCTACGAGCAGTACTTC.

This chain joins TRBV6-6 and TRBJ1-2; perhaps TRBD1 as D (5 bases). The CDR3 runs to 14 residues. Germline loops: CDR1 MNHNY, CDR2 SVGAGI (reference sequence). Trimming pared 6 bases from V and 4 bases from J, leaving 15 bases between. CDR3 sequence reads: CASRTTGGGYGYTF. The DNA of the CDR3 is TGTGCCAGCAGAACAACAGGTGGCGGCTATGGCTACACCTTC.

The rearrangement joins TRBV27 to TRBJ2-7, with 7 nucleotides matching TRBD1. This CDR3 comprises 15 residues. Trimming cost V 5 bases and J 1 base; bases outside gene matches: 8. The germline V gene encodes CDR1 MNHEY and CDR2 SMNVEV (reference sequence). In DNA form, the CDR3 reads TGTGCCAGCAGTCCAACCTGGGACAGTTCCTACGAGCAGTACTTC. It yields the protein CASSPTWDSSYEQYF.

The chain couples TRBV6-6 to TRBJ2-2, with TRBD2 identical over 10 bases. The V gene end was trimmed by 7 bases and the J gene end by 8 bases; junction bases not matched to a gene: 10. The germline gives CDR1 MNHNY, CDR2 SVGAGI (reference sequence). The CDR3 totals 15 residues. The chain's CDR3 is CASTPGLAPAGELFF. For the CDR3, the DNA is TGTGCCAGCACCCCGGGACTAGCGCCGGCAGGGGAGCTGTTTTTT.

This CDR3 is CASRRPSGGSNEQFF. The CDR3 coding sequence is TGTGCCAGCAGACGCCCATCAGGGGGGAGCAATGAGCAGTTCTTC. This chain links TRBV5-6 with TRBJ2-1, with TRBD1 as a possible D gene (7 bases). This CDR3 is built from 15 residues. Germline CDR1 SGHDT, CDR2 YYEEEE. V gave up 5 bases and J gave up 6 bases, with 18 bases separating them.